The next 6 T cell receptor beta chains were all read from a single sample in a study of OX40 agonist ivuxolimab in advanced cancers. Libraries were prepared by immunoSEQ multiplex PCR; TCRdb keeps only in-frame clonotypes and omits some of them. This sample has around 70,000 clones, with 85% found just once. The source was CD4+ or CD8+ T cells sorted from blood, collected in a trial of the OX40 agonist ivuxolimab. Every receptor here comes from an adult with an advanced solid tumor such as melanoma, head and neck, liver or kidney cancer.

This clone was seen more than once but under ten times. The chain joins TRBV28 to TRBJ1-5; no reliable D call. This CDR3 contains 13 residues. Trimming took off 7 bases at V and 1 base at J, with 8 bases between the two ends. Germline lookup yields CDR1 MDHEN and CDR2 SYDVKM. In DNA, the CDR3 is TGTGCCAGCACCTCCGGCAGCAATCAGCCCCAGCATTTT. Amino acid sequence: CASTSGSNQPQHF.

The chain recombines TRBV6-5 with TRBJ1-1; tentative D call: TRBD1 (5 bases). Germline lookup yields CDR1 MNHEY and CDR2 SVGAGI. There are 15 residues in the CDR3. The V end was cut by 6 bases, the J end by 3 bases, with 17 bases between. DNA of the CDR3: TGTGCCAGCAGACCCCCCCGAGGGACTGACACTGAAGCTTTCTTT. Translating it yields CASRPPRGTDTEAFF.

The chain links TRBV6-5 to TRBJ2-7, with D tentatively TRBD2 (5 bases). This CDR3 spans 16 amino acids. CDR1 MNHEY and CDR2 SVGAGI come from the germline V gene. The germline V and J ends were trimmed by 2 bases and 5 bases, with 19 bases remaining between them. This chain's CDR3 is CASSYGSRARENEQYF. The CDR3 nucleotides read TGTGCCAGCAGTTACGGATCCCGGGCGAGGGAGAACGAGCAGTACTTC.

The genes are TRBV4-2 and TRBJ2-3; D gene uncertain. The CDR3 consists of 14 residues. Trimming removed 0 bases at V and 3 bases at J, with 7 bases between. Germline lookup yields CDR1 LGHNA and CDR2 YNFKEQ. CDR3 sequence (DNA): TGTGCCAGCAGCCAAGACACCGAAACAGATACGCAGTATTTT. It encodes CASSQDTETDTQYF.

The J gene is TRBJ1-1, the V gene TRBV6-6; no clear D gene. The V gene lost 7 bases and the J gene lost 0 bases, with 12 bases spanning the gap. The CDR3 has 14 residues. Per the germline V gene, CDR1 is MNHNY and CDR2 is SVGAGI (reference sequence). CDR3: CASISQKVNTEAFF. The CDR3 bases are TGTGCCAGCATATCGCAGAAAGTGAACACTGAAGCTTTCTTT.

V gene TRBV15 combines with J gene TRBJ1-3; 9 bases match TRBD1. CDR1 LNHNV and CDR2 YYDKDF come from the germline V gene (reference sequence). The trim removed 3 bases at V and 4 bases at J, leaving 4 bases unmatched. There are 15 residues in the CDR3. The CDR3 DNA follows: TGTGCCACCAGCAGGGACAGGGGAGAAGGAAACACCATATATTTT. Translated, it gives CATSRDRGEGNTIYF. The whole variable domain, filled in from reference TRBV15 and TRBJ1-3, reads DAMVIQNPRYQVTQFGKPVTLSCSQTLNHNVMYWYQQKSSQAPKLLFHYYDKDFNNEADTPDNFQSRRPNTSFCFLDIRSPGLGDTAMYLCATSRDRGEGNTIYFGEGSWLTVV.